Below are 13 T cell receptor beta chains sequenced from a single sample in a study of blood T cell repertoires in COVID-19 (dated by TCRdb to 2018 to 2021). The library was made by the immunoSEQ multiplex PCR assay. Sourced from immuneACCESS, this table was stored by TCRdb with only in-frame sequences that have V and J called. A share of the clones is absent; for the studies checked, an unresolved V gene accounts for under half, and the remainder has no known explanation. Here the sample has 290,000 or so clones; approximately 93% occur a single time. Jointly, the top ten make up 2.2% of the sample. Sequencing was performed on peripheral blood. These receptors came from a woman aged 25 to 39 with COVID-19, enrolled during active disease.

For the CDR3, the DNA is TGTGCCAGCAGCCTTCGGCGGGAGGGCACAGATACGCAGTATTTT. Residues: CASSLRREGTDTQYF. The chain links TRBV4-2 to TRBJ2-3, with 8 bases identical to TRBD2. Unmatched junction bases numbered 4, after V lost 4 bases and J lost 1 base. The CDR3 totals 15 residues. Germline CDR1 LGHNA, CDR2 YNFKEQ.

V gene TRBV27 combines with J gene TRBJ2-2, with D possibly being TRBD2 (5 bases). The germline V and J ends were trimmed by 3 bases and 3 bases, with 26 bases remaining between them. CDR1 and CDR2 from the germline V gene are MNHEY and SMNVEV (reference sequence). The CDR3 has 20 amino acids. CDR3 region: CASSFLSGGKPSYDTGELFF. The CDR3 region has the DNA TGTGCCAGCAGTTTTCTTTCAGGAGGTAAACCGTCCTATGACACCGGGGAGCTGTTTTTT.

This chain uses TRBV7-8 with TRBJ2-7; tentatively, D is TRBD2 (5 bases). CDR1 and CDR2 (germline): SGHVS, FQNEAQ. Trimming pared 2 bases from V and 0 bases from J, leaving 8 bases between. The CDR3 is 14 residues long. CDR3 sequence reads: CASSLTSSSYEQYF. CDR3 nucleotide sequence: TGTGCCAGCAGCTTAACTAGTAGCTCCTACGAGCAGTACTTC.

The chain carries TRBV5-4 and TRBJ1-2; a possible D gene is TRBD1 (6 bases). The germline V and J ends were trimmed by 1 base and 3 bases, with 22 bases remaining between them. The CDR3 sequence is 18 residues long. Looked up from germline, CDR1 is SGHNT and CDR2 is YYREEE (reference sequence). The CDR3 here is CASSLMSTGQPLYYGYTF. The CDR3 nucleotides read TGTGCCAGCAGCTTGATGAGCACAGGGCAACCTTTGTACTATGGCTACACCTTC.

This chain connects TRBV7-9 to TRBJ1-2; 7 nucleotides agree with TRBD1. V gave up 5 bases and J gave up 4 bases; unmatched junction bases: 4. Germline CDR1 is SEHNR and CDR2 is FQNEAQ (reference sequence). The CDR3 runs to 13 residues. CDR3 protein: CASSPGQSYGYTF. Written as DNA, the CDR3 is TGTGCCAGCAGCCCGGGACAGTCCTATGGCTACACCTTC.

This sequence joins TRBV12-3 or TRBV12-4 and TRBJ2-1, with D uncertain. This CDR3 region has 13 residues. With 3 bases removed from V and 3 bases from J, the gap between germline ends came to 6 bases. In DNA form, the CDR3 reads TGTGCCAGCAGTTTGGAGCTCTACAATGAGCAGTTCTTC. It yields the protein CASSLELYNEQFF.

The chain employs TRBV19 and TRBJ1-2; 10 bases are shared with TRBD1. Germline-derived CDR1 and CDR2 are LNHDA and SQIVND (reference sequence). The V segment lost 3 bases and the J segment 2 bases; nucleotides outside the gene matches: 3. This CDR3 has 15 residues. The CDR3 sequence: CASSIGTGENYGYTF. The CDR3 bases are TGTGCCAGTAGTATTGGGACAGGGGAAAACTATGGCTACACCTTC.

This chain uses TRBV6-5 with TRBJ1-1, with D tentatively TRBD1 (5 bases). V was clipped by 2 bases and J by 5 bases, with 6 bases between them. CDR3 length: 12 residues. The germline V gene encodes CDR1 MNHEY and CDR2 SVGAGI. This CDR3 reads CASSYTGTEAFF. CDR3 sequence (DNA): TGTGCCAGCAGTTACACAGGTACTGAAGCTTTCTTT.

CDR3 sequence: CASSPGGGPSYNEQFF. The CDR3 DNA sequence: TGTGCCAGTAGTCCAGGAGGAGGGCCCTCCTACAATGAGCAGTTCTTC. This rearrangement joins TRBV19 to TRBJ2-1; D might be TRBD2 (6 bases). Trimming left V 5 bases short and J 0 bases short, with 14 bases between. The CDR3 length is 16 residues. Germline V gives CDR1 LNHDA, CDR2 SQIVND (reference sequence). The whole variable domain, remainder taken from reference TRBV19 and TRBJ2-1, is DGGITQSPKYLFRKEGQNVTLSCEQNLNHDAMYWYRQDPGQGLRLIYYSQIVNDFQKGDIAEGYSVSREKKESFPLTVTSAQKNPTAFYLCASSPGGGPSYNEQFFGPGTRLTVL.

This chain connects TRBV19 to TRBJ1-5; a possible D gene is TRBD1 (6 bases). This CDR3 region has 17 residues. CDR1 is LNHDA and CDR2 is SQIVND in the germline V gene (reference sequence). With 4 bases removed from V and 4 bases from J, the gap between germline ends came to 20 bases. CDR3 amino acids: CASSTRLRTEGNQPQHF. The CDR3 coding sequence is TGTGCCAGTAGTACCCGCCTCCGGACAGAAGGGAATCAGCCCCAGCATTTT.

The chain uses TRBV18 and TRBJ1-5; 9 bases are a match to TRBD1. Trimming took 3 bases from V and 5 from J; bases not matched to a gene: 2. The CDR3 consists of 14 residues. CDR1 and CDR2 (germline): KGHSH, LQKENI. The CDR3 sequence: CASSPGQGHQPQHF. DNA for the CDR3: TGTGCCAGCTCACCGGGACAGGGTCATCAGCCCCAGCATTTT.

The J gene is TRBJ1-1, the V gene TRBV19, with 9 nucleotides matching TRBD1. V lost 3 bases to trimming and J lost 0 bases; unmatched junction nucleotides: 5. In germline, CDR1 is LNHDA, CDR2 SQIVND (reference sequence). The CDR3 contains 16 residues. In DNA form, the CDR3 reads TGTGCCAGTAGTATTTGGACAGGGGTTATGAACACTGAAGCTTTCTTT. Residues: CASSIWTGVMNTEAFF.

V usage is TRBV7-9 and J usage is TRBJ2-6; no firm D call. The V gene lost 5 bases and the J gene lost 3 bases, with 8 bases spanning the gap. The CDR3 spans 14 residues. Germline loops: CDR1 SEHNR, CDR2 FQNEAQ (reference sequence). CDR3 residues: CASSPGFGANVLTF. Written as DNA, the CDR3 is TGTGCCAGCAGCCCCGGGTTTGGGGCCAACGTCCTGACTTTC.